This T cell receptor (beta chain) was identified in a study of identical twins. One entry per CDR3 protein results from TCRdb running MiXCR on the 5' RACE reads. The repertoire holds 500,000 to 600,000 distinct CDR3 sequences, with less than 25% as singletons. Every one of the donors was a healthy Caucasian. V was pared by 5 bases and J by 7 bases, with 20 bases between. CDR1 and CDR2 from the germline V gene are SGHTA and FQGTGA. This CDR3 contains 15 residues. There are a few counts of this clonotype. The same data also went into a second study, on T cells expressing NK-cell markers. That source reports: Repertoires of TCR beta were obtained from T cells sorted as CD3+CD56+NKG2C+, CD3+CD56+NKG2C- and CD3+CD56-NKG2C+.

The sequenced sample was CD4+ T cells sorted from blood. The V call is TRBV7-3, the J call TRBJ1-2, with a possible D match to TRBD1 (5 bases). The sequence came from a woman under 30 in good health. The CDR3 DNA sequence: TGTGCCAGCAGCCAAACCCCGGGGGATGACGGTGGCTACACCTTC. Its protein is CASSQTPGDDGGYTF.